This T cell receptor beta chain appears in the sequencing data of a study of blood T cell repertoires in COVID-19 (dated by TCRdb to 2020 to 2022). For the wider study: Samples covering the acute and convalescent phases of COVID-19 were provided by collaborators in the United States, Italy and Spain. The prospective study material was composed of cDNA or gDNA derived from T cells, B-cell-depleted T cells, or PBMCs. Subjects who had been exposed to COVID-19, were actively infected with it, or had recovered from it provided the deeply sampled blood TCRbeta repertoires that made up the dataset. The repertoires were released in a freely available public database intended as a resource for research on the immune response to SARS-CoV-2. The samples were drawn from the first 160 participants of the ongoing ImmuneRACE study and from over 950 subjects provided by 6 global collaborators. Sample metadata almost always included a de-identified subject ID, COVID-19 status, age in years and sex. Where HLA class I and class II types were available, the types were taken from metadata supplied by the sample provider, not from assay-based typing. Study-wide conclusions, independent of this receptor: The quantity of clinical and demographic metadata differed by source and by participant and was supplied without curation.

TCRbeta CDR3 regions were amplified from genomic DNA using the immunoSEQ Assay, a bias-controlled multiplex PCR. From the authors' description of their analysis: Nucleated cell counts per sample were estimated from amplification of reference gene primers within the assay. To quantify the absolute abundance of each unique TCRbeta CDR3 rearrangement, sequence reads were collapsed and filtered. For each sample, productive Simpson clonality was calculated as the square root of Simpson's diversity index over productive rearrangements. TCRdb holds this immuneACCESS table with in-frame rearrangements only. Some clones are missing; in checked studies, unresolved V genes explain under half, and the rest has no known cause. V, J and clone size are taken as reported in that table, and D and trimming were inferred from the DNA itself. The sample contains roughly 180,000 clones, about three quarters of them found a single time. About 10% of the sample lies in the top ten.

Regarding this clone: What antigen it recognizes has not been identified. The input lacks base qualities; no much larger clone sits a single base away.

Cut back by 1 base and 0 bases, the V and J ends lie 7 bases apart. The CDR3 spans 15 residues, from the cysteine through the phenylalanine. Here the CDR3 DNA is all that survives: 45 bases in frame from base 1. Reading the germline V gene gives CDR1 SGHAT and CDR2 FQNNGV. At one collaborating source in Seattle, patients were enrolled during active infection and were followed longitudinally through the course of disease. Collaborating institutions collected whole blood in K2EDTA tubes following their own protocols. Collaborator samples were shipped for TCRbeta analysis as frozen whole blood, isolated PBMCs, or DNA extracted from either sample type.

This sequence originates from a woman aged 80 or over with COVID-19, enrolled during active disease. What was sequenced was peripheral blood. The chain uses TRBV11-2 and TRBJ1-5; the D gene is unclear. The bases read TGTGCCAGCAGCTTAGGACACCTTAGCAATCAGCCCCAGCATTTT. This translates into CASSLGHLSNQPQHF.